This T cell receptor beta chain derives from a study of control samples from healthy donors and cancer patients. Unmatched junction bases numbered 8, after V lost 9 bases and J lost 5 bases. The CDR3 sequence is 14 residues long. The V gene's germline CDR1 is MNHEY and CDR2 SMNVEV (reference sequence). The data were produced by immunoSEQ multiplex PCR, yet TCRdb's version contains in-frame clones alone and is incomplete. The sample records some 74,000 clones, around nine tenths being singletons. This chain links TRBV27 with TRBJ2-3, with 10 bases lining up with TRBD2. This receptor was obtained from a woman aged 50 to 65 in good health. Source material: blood. The chain's CDR3 is CASSLAGLVDTQYF. The CDR3 DNA sequence: TGTGCCAGTTCACTAGCGGGGTTGGTAGATACGCAGTATTTT.